The rows below give T cell receptor beta chains drawn from one sample of a study of shared clonotypes between healthy human individuals. TCRdb keeps only in-frame clones here, not all; method: immunoSEQ multiplex PCR. There are about 590,000 clones in the sample; 95% to 96% occur only once, and around 0.11% lies in the top ten. The sample was naive CD8+ T cells sorted from blood. Receptor source: a woman aged 30 to 39 in good health. CDR3s include the opening cysteine and the closing phenylalanine or tryptophan. The D gene is left open where the match is weak. Size values are once, few and many counts, or a class for expanded clones, and some rows have none.

abundance: .; d_gene: .; j_gene: TRBJ2-1; v_gene: TRBV21-1; CDR3nt: TGTGCCAGCAGCCAGCGGACTAGCGGGAGGGAGGTTAGCTCCTACAATGAGCAGTTCTTC; CDR3aa: CASSQRTSGREVSSYNEQFF
abundance: .; d_gene: TRBD2; j_gene: TRBJ2-1; v_gene: TRBV19; CDR3nt: TGTGCCAGTACCAGGGTAGCGGGAGCCAACAATGAGCAGTTCTTC; CDR3aa: CASTRVAGANNEQFF
abundance: .; d_gene: TRBD1; j_gene: TRBJ2-7; v_gene: TRBV2; CDR3nt: TGTGCCAGCAGTGGGATTGGGACAGGTCCCTACGAGCAGTACTTC; CDR3aa: CASSGIGTGPYEQYF
abundance: .; d_gene: .; j_gene: TRBJ1-6; v_gene: TRBV28; CDR3nt: TGTGCCAGCAGCTCGATGAAGGGGTATTTGCCCCTCCACTTT; CDR3aa: CASSSMKGYLPLHF
abundance: .; d_gene: .; j_gene: TRBJ2-1; v_gene: TRBV5-1; CDR3nt: TGCGCCAGCAGCTTGGAGGGCCACAATGAGCAGTTCTTC; CDR3aa: CASSLEGHNEQFF
abundance: .; d_gene: TRBD1; j_gene: TRBJ2-7; v_gene: TRBV2; CDR3nt: TGTGCCAGCAGTGAAGCGGATCCGGGACAGCTCTCCTACGAGCAGTACTTC; CDR3aa: CASSEADPGQLSYEQYF
abundance: .; d_gene: TRBD2; j_gene: TRBJ2-1; v_gene: TRBV29-1; CDR3nt: TGCAGCGGTGCGGGAGAGTCCTACAATGAGCAGTTCTTC; CDR3aa: CSGAGESYNEQFF
abundance: .; d_gene: TRBD2; j_gene: TRBJ2-3; v_gene: TRBV27; CDR3nt: TGTGCCAGCAGTTGGAGTCCACTAGCGTTTGCGGAAGATACGCAGTATTTT; CDR3aa: CASSWSPLAFAEDTQYF
abundance: .; d_gene: TRBD1; j_gene: TRBJ1-1; v_gene: TRBV9; CDR3nt: TGTGCCAGCAGCGTAGAAGCCACCCCCCGAAGACAGGGGGTAAGCGGCACTGAAGCTTTCTTT; CDR3aa: CASSVEATPRRQGVSGTEAFF
abundance: .; d_gene: TRBD1; j_gene: TRBJ2-2; v_gene: TRBV5-5; CDR3nt: TGTGCCAGCAGCGTGGACAGGGGGTACACCGGGGAGCTGTTTTTT; CDR3aa: CASSVDRGYTGELFF
abundance: .; d_gene: TRBD1; j_gene: TRBJ1-4; v_gene: TRBV19; CDR3nt: TGTGCCAGTAGTATCTTAGGGACAGCTAATGAAAAACTGTTTTTT; CDR3aa: CASSILGTANEKLFF
abundance: .; d_gene: TRBD1; j_gene: TRBJ2-7; v_gene: TRBV7-9; CDR3nt: TGTGCCAGCAGCTTGGGGACAGGGCTGGGGGAGCAGTACTTC; CDR3aa: CASSLGTGLGEQYF
abundance: .; d_gene: .; j_gene: TRBJ1-3; v_gene: TRBV13; CDR3nt: TGTGCCAGTCAGACAGCATACTCTGGAAACACCATATATTTT; CDR3aa: CASQTAYSGNTIYF
abundance: once; d_gene: TRBD1; j_gene: TRBJ2-7; v_gene: TRBV7-2; CDR3nt: TGTGCCAGCAGCTTTTCGGACAGGGGCTACGAGCAGTACTTC; CDR3aa: CASSFSDRGYEQYF
abundance: once; d_gene: TRBD2; j_gene: TRBJ2-7; v_gene: TRBV4-1; CDR3nt: TGCGCCAGCAGCCCCGGGACTAGCGAATCCTACGAGCAGTACTTC; CDR3aa: CASSPGTSESYEQYF
abundance: once; d_gene: .; j_gene: TRBJ2-7; v_gene: TRBV5-8; CDR3nt: TGTGCCAGCAGCTTGGGGGGGTCCAACGAGCAGTACTTC; CDR3aa: CASSLGGSNEQYF
abundance: .; d_gene: .; j_gene: TRBJ2-4; v_gene: TRBV19; CDR3nt: TGTGCCAGTAGTATCCCCTCCTGGAGCCAACAGTTAGCCAAAAACATTCAGTACTTC; CDR3aa: CASSIPSWSQQLAKNIQYF
abundance: .; d_gene: TRBD2; j_gene: TRBJ2-7; v_gene: TRBV9; CDR3nt: TGTGCCAGCAGTGTGACTAGCGGGGGCCTCTACGAGCAGTACTTC; CDR3aa: CASSVTSGGLYEQYF
abundance: .; d_gene: TRBD1; j_gene: TRBJ1-1; v_gene: TRBV9; CDR3nt: TGTGCCAGCAGCGCAGACAGGGTTCTTCAGGGTACTGAAGCTTTCTTT; CDR3aa: CASSADRVLQGTEAFF
abundance: .; d_gene: .; j_gene: TRBJ1-5; v_gene: TRBV19; CDR3nt: TGTGCCAGTAGCACATTCATGGGGGAACTTAGCAATCAGCCCCAGCATTTT; CDR3aa: CASSTFMGELSNQPQHF
abundance: once; d_gene: TRBD2; j_gene: TRBJ2-1; v_gene: TRBV27; CDR3nt: TGTGCCAGCAGTTTCAGACCCCGACTAGCCGAAACCTACAATGAGCAGTTCTTC; CDR3aa: CASSFRPRLAETYNEQFF
abundance: .; d_gene: .; j_gene: TRBJ2-1; v_gene: TRBV5-6; CDR3nt: TGTGCCAGCAGCTTGGGGGGCTGGGAGCAGTTCTTC; CDR3aa: CASSLGGWEQFF
abundance: few; d_gene: .; j_gene: TRBJ2-1; v_gene: TRBV9; CDR3nt: TGTGCCAGCAGCGTAGGGGGCGGAAGCAATGAGCAGTTCTTC; CDR3aa: CASSVGGGSNEQFF
abundance: .; d_gene: TRBD2; j_gene: TRBJ2-2; v_gene: TRBV28; CDR3nt: TGTGCCAGCGCCTCCTGGGGACTAGCCATTACCATGAACACCGGGGAGCTGTTTTTT; CDR3aa: CASASWGLAITMNTGELFF
abundance: .; d_gene: TRBD2; j_gene: TRBJ2-6; v_gene: TRBV4-2; CDR3nt: TGTGCCAGCAGCCAGCTACTAGCGGGAGCAGATGGGGCCAACGTCCTGACTTTC; CDR3aa: CASSQLLAGADGANVLTF
abundance: .; d_gene: TRBD2; j_gene: TRBJ2-2; v_gene: TRBV28; CDR3nt: TGTGCCAGCAGGGCGGGACTAGCGGGAGTTGCACGTGGCACCGGGGAGCTGTTTTTT; CDR3aa: CASRAGLAGVARGTGELFF
abundance: .; d_gene: TRBD1; j_gene: TRBJ1-3; v_gene: TRBV28; CDR3nt: TGTGCCAGCAGTGAACCCCGGGACAGGGGCTACACCATATATTTT; CDR3aa: CASSEPRDRGYTIYF
abundance: .; d_gene: TRBD2; j_gene: TRBJ2-7; v_gene: TRBV10-1; CDR3nt: TGCGCCAGCAGGTGGCGGGAGATCTGGTACGAGCAGTACTTC; CDR3aa: CASRWREIWYEQYF
abundance: .; d_gene: .; j_gene: TRBJ2-4; v_gene: TRBV27; CDR3nt: TGTGCCAGCAGTTACTCCCAGTGGAGCAAAAACATTCAGTACTTC; CDR3aa: CASSYSQWSKNIQYF
abundance: .; d_gene: .; j_gene: TRBJ1-1; v_gene: TRBV27; CDR3nt: TGTGCCAGCAGTTTATCGTCCTTAAACACTGAAGCTTTCTTT; CDR3aa: CASSLSSLNTEAFF
abundance: .; d_gene: .; j_gene: TRBJ2-7; v_gene: TRBV4-1; CDR3nt: TGCGCCAGCCGAGGATTGCACGATTCTGAGCAGTACTTC; CDR3aa: CASRGLHDSEQYF
abundance: .; d_gene: .; j_gene: TRBJ2-5; v_gene: TRBV6-5; CDR3nt: TGTGCCAGCAGCCCCTCGGGAGCTTCCCAAGAGACCCAGTACTTC; CDR3aa: CASSPSGASQETQYF
abundance: .; d_gene: TRBD1; j_gene: TRBJ1-4; v_gene: TRBV15; CDR3nt: TGTGCCACCAGCGGGGGGGACAGGGTTAATGAAAAACTGTTTTTT; CDR3aa: CATSGGDRVNEKLFF
abundance: .; d_gene: .; j_gene: TRBJ1-3; v_gene: TRBV4-2; CDR3nt: TGTGCCAGCAGCCAAGAAGGGTCTGGAAACACCATATATTTT; CDR3aa: CASSQEGSGNTIYF
abundance: .; d_gene: .; j_gene: TRBJ1-2; v_gene: TRBV28; CDR3nt: TGTGCCAGCACCGAAAATTTAGGGTTTTATGGCTACACCTTC; CDR3aa: CASTENLGFYGYTF
abundance: .; d_gene: .; j_gene: TRBJ2-7; v_gene: TRBV29-1; CDR3nt: TGCAGCGTTGTTACAGGGTATTCGTACGAGCAGTACTTC; CDR3aa: CSVVTGYSYEQYF
abundance: .; d_gene: .; j_gene: TRBJ2-4; v_gene: TRBV21-1; CDR3nt: TGTGCCAGCAGCGCCAGGGGGCAGGTAAACATTCAGTACTTC; CDR3aa: CASSARGQVNIQYF
abundance: .; d_gene: .; j_gene: TRBJ1-2; v_gene: TRBV4-1; CDR3nt: TGCGCCAGCAGCTTACGTGCGGCGGACGCTTATGGCTACACCTTC; CDR3aa: CASSLRAADAYGYTF
abundance: .; d_gene: .; j_gene: TRBJ2-6; v_gene: TRBV14; CDR3nt: TGTGCCAGTTCTCGGGGTGCTGGGGCCAACGTCCTGACTTTC; CDR3aa: CASSRGAGANVLTF
abundance: .; d_gene: .; j_gene: TRBJ2-1; v_gene: TRBV29-1; CDR3nt: TGCAGCGTAAGGCCTTCGTACAATGAGCAGTTCTTC; CDR3aa: CSVRPSYNEQFF
abundance: .; d_gene: .; j_gene: TRBJ2-7; v_gene: TRBV6-6; CDR3nt: TGTGCCAGCGGCCGGGGTACAGATACCTACGAGCAGTACTTC; CDR3aa: CASGRGTDTYEQYF
abundance: .; d_gene: .; j_gene: TRBJ1-5; v_gene: TRBV6-5; CDR3nt: TGTGCCAGCAGCCCCGTAGGAGGAGGCAATCAGCCCCAGCATTTT; CDR3aa: CASSPVGGGNQPQHF
abundance: .; d_gene: TRBD2; j_gene: TRBJ2-1; v_gene: TRBV7-9; CDR3nt: TGTGCCAGCAGCCAAGGACTAGCGGGAGATTGGTGGAATGAGCAGTTCTTC; CDR3aa: CASSQGLAGDWWNEQFF
abundance: .; d_gene: .; j_gene: TRBJ2-3; v_gene: TRBV28; CDR3nt: TGTGCCAGCATCTTGGGGGGCAGAACCACAGATACGCAGTATTTT; CDR3aa: CASILGGRTTDTQYF
abundance: .; d_gene: .; j_gene: TRBJ1-4; v_gene: TRBV28; CDR3nt: TGTGCCAGCAGTTTAGATAGGGGGTACGAAAAACTGTTTTTT; CDR3aa: CASSLDRGYEKLFF
abundance: .; d_gene: .; j_gene: TRBJ2-7; v_gene: TRBV27; CDR3nt: TGTGCCAGCAAACCCCTGGCGGGAACCTACGAGCAGTACTTC; CDR3aa: CASKPLAGTYEQYF
abundance: .; d_gene: .; j_gene: TRBJ1-2; v_gene: TRBV28; CDR3nt: TGTGCCAGCAGTTTAGCAGCGCCAGTCTACTATGGCTACACCTTC; CDR3aa: CASSLAAPVYYGYTF
abundance: .; d_gene: .; j_gene: TRBJ1-1; v_gene: TRBV28; CDR3nt: TGTGCCAGCAGTCAAACAGGGTCCGAGTACACTGAAGCTTTCTTT; CDR3aa: CASSQTGSEYTEAFF
abundance: .; d_gene: .; j_gene: TRBJ1-5; v_gene: TRBV18; CDR3nt: TGTGCCAGCTCACCGGGACATCCGGGCGGGGGCAATCAGCCCCAGCATTTT; CDR3aa: CASSPGHPGGGNQPQHF
abundance: .; d_gene: .; j_gene: TRBJ2-3; v_gene: TRBV5-4; CDR3nt: TGTGCCAGCAGCTTCCAGGCCGGGCCAGATACGCAGTATTTT; CDR3aa: CASSFQAGPDTQYF
abundance: .; d_gene: .; j_gene: TRBJ2-1; v_gene: TRBV6-1; CDR3nt: TGTGCCAGCAGTGACCCGGTTAGACCCTACAATGAGCAGTTCTTC; CDR3aa: CASSDPVRPYNEQFF
abundance: .; d_gene: TRBD2; j_gene: TRBJ2-1; v_gene: TRBV13; CDR3nt: TGTGCCAGCAGCTTGGGACTAGCCAATGAGCAGTTCTTC; CDR3aa: CASSLGLANEQFF
abundance: .; d_gene: .; j_gene: TRBJ2-6; v_gene: TRBV27; CDR3nt: TGTGCCAGCAGTTTATCCGGGACTGGGGCCAACGTCCTGACTTTC; CDR3aa: CASSLSGTGANVLTF
abundance: .; d_gene: .; j_gene: TRBJ2-7; v_gene: TRBV27; CDR3nt: TGTGCCAGCATTGGGCTAGCCGACGAGCAGTACTTC; CDR3aa: CASIGLADEQYF
abundance: .; d_gene: TRBD2; j_gene: TRBJ2-7; v_gene: TRBV7-8; CDR3nt: TGTGCCAGCAGCCCCGGGACTAGCGGGCCTCTTGCCTTCCGCTACGAGCAGTACTTC; CDR3aa: CASSPGTSGPLAFRYEQYF
abundance: .; d_gene: TRBD1; j_gene: TRBJ1-1; v_gene: TRBV2; CDR3nt: TGTGCCAGCAGTGACACTGGACAGGGGGAGACTGAAGCTTTCTTT; CDR3aa: CASSDTGQGETEAFF
abundance: few; d_gene: .; j_gene: TRBJ1-5; v_gene: TRBV28; CDR3nt: TGTGCCAGCAGTTTACACCCCGGAGACAGCCAGCCCCAGCATTTT; CDR3aa: CASSLHPGDSQPQHF
abundance: .; d_gene: TRBD2; j_gene: TRBJ2-7; v_gene: TRBV20-1; CDR3nt: TGCAGTGCCCCAGCGGGATACGAGCAGTACTTC; CDR3aa: CSAPAGYEQYF
abundance: .; d_gene: TRBD1; j_gene: TRBJ1-1; v_gene: TRBV5-6; CDR3nt: TGTGCCAGCAGCTGGGACAGGCAGACCGGTCGGGCCAACACTGAAGCTTTCTTT; CDR3aa: CASSWDRQTGRANTEAFF
abundance: few; d_gene: .; j_gene: TRBJ1-5; v_gene: TRBV2; CDR3nt: TGTGCCAGCAGTGGCCCAGGAAGCCAGCCCCAGCATTTT; CDR3aa: CASSGPGSQPQHF